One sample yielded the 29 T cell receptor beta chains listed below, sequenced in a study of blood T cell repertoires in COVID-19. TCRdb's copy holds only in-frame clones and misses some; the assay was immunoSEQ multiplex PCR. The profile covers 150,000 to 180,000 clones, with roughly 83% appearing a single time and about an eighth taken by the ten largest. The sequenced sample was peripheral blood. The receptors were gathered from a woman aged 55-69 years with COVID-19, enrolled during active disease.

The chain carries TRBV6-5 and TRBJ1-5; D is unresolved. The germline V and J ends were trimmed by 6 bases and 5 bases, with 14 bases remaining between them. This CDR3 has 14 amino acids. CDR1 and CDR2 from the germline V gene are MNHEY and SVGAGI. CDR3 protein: CASRRGYRDQPQHF. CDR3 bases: TGTGCCAGCAGACGTGGATACCGGGATCAGCCCCAGCATTTT.

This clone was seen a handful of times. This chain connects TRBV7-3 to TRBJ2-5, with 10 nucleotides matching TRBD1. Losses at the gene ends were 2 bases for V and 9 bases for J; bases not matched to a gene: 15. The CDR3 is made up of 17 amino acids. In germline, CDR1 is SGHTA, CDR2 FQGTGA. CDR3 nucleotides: TGTGCCAGCAGCTTAGAGGGACAGGGGCCACTTGGGAAGGCCCAGTACTTC. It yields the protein CASSLEGQGPLGKAQYF.

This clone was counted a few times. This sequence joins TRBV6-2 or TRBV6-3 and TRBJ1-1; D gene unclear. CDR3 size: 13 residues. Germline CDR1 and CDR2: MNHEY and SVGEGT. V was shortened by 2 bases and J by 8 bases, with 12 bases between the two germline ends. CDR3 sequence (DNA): TGTGCCAGCAGTTACGGTCGGTTAGCGGAAGCTTTCTTT. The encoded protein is CASSYGRLAEAFF.

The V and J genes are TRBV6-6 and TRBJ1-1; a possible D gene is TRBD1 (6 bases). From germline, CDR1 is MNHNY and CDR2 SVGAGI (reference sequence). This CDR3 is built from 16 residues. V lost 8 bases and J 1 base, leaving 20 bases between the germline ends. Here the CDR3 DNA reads TGTGCCAGCGACTCTCCTGGGGGGGCGCCGAACACTGAAGCTTTCTTT. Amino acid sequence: CASDSPGGAPNTEAFF.

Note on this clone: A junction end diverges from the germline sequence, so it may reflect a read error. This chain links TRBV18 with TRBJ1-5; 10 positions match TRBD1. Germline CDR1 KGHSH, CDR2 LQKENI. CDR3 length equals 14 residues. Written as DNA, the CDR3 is TGTGCCAGCTCACAGACAGGGGGCAATCAGCCCAAGCATTTT. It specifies CASSQTGGNQPKHF. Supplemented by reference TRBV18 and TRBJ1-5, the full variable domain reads NAGVMQNPRHLVRRRGQEARLRCSPMKGHSHVYWYRQLPEEGLKFMVYLQKENIIDESGMPKERFSAEFPKEGPSILRIQQVVRGDSAAYFCASSQTGGNQPKHFGDGTRLSIL.

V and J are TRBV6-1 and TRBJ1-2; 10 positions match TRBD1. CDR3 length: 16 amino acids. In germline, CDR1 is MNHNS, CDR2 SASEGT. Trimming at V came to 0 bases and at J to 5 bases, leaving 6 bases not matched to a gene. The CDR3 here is CASSEARQGAWYGYTF. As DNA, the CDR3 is TGTGCCAGCAGTGAAGCGCGACAGGGGGCTTGGTATGGCTACACCTTC.

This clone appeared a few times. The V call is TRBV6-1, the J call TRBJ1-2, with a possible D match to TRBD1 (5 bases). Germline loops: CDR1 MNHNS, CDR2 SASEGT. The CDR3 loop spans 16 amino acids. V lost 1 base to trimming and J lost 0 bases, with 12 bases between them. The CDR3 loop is CASSEDWGVANYGYTF. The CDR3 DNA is TGTGCCAGCAGTGAAGATTGGGGGGTGGCTAACTATGGCTACACCTTC.

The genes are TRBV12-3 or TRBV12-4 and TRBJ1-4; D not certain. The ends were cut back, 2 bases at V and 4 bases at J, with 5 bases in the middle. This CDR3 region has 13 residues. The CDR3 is CASSLYGNEKLFF. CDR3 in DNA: TGTGCCAGCAGTTTATACGGTAATGAAAAACTGTTTTTT.

In nucleotides, the CDR3 is TGTGCCAGCAGTTATGAGGGCCTTAATTCACCCCTCCACTTT. Translated, it gives CASSYEGLNSPLHF. The chain couples TRBV27 to TRBJ1-6; unclear D gene. Germline V gene sequence: CDR1 MNHEY, CDR2 SMNVEV (reference sequence). V was clipped by 4 bases and J by 6 bases, with 10 bases between them. The CDR3 runs to 14 residues.

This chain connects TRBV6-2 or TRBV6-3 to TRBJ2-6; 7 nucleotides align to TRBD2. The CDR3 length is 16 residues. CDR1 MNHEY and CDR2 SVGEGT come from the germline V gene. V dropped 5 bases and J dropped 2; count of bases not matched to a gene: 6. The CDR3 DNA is TGTGCCAGCAGTCCCCACCGGGGGGCTGGGGCCAACGTCCTGACTTTC. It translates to CASSPHRGAGANVLTF.

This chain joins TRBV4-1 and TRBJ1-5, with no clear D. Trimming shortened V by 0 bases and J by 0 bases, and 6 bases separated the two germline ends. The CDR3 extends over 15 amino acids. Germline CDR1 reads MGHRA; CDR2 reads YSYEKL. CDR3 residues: CASSQEQFSNQPQHF. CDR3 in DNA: TGCGCCAGCAGCCAAGAACAGTTTAGCAATCAGCCCCAGCATTTT.

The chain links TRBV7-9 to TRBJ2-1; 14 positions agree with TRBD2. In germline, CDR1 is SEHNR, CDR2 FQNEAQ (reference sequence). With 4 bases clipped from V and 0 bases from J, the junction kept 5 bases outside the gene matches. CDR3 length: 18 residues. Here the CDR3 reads CASSSSGTSGSSYNEQFF. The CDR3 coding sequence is TGTGCCAGCAGCTCCTCCGGGACTAGCGGGAGCTCCTACAATGAGCAGTTCTTC.

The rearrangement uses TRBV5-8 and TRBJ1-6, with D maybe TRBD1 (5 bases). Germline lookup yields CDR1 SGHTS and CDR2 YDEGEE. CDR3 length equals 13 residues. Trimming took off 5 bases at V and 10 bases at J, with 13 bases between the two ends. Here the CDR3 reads CASRGRGGSPLHF. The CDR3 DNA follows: TGTGCCAGCAGGGGGAGGGGTGGCTCACCCCTCCACTTT.

CDR3 sequence: CASSLYVLSSYNEQFF. CDR3 in DNA: TGCGCCAGCAGCTTGTATGTTCTCAGCTCCTACAATGAGCAGTTCTTC. This rearrangement joins TRBV5-1 to TRBJ2-1; D ambiguous. Germline CDR1 is SGHRS and CDR2 is YFSETQ. CDR3 length equals 16 residues. V dropped 1 base and J dropped 0 bases, with 11 bases sitting between them.

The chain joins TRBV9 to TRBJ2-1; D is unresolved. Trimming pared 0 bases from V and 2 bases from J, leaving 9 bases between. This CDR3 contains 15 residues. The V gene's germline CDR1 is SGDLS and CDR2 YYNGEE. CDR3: CASSVGLETYNEQFF. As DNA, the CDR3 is TGTGCCAGCAGCGTAGGTTTGGAGACCTACAATGAGCAGTTCTTC.

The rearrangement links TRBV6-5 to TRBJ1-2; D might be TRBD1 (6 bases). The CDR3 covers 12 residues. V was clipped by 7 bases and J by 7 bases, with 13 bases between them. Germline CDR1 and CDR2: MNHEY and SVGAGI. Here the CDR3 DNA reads TGTGCCAGCAAAAGGGGGAAAGGTGGCTACACCTTC. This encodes CASKRGKGGYTF.

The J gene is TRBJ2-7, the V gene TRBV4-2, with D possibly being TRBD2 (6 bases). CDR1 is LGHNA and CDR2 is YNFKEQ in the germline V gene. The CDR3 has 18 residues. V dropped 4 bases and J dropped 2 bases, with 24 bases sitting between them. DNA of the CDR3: TGTGCCAGCAGCCCGGGGAGGCTAAGGGGATCGAAGGCCTACGAGCAGTACTTC. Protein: CASSPGRLRGSKAYEQYF.

CDR3 nucleotide sequence: TGTGCCATCAGTGAGTCGTTACAGATCTACGAGCAGTACTTC. Translation gives CAISESLQIYEQYF. This sequence joins TRBV10-3 and TRBJ2-7, with unresolved D. The germline gives CDR1 ENHRY, CDR2 SYGVKD. The V and J ends lost 0 bases and 3 bases respectively, with 9 bases between them. The CDR3 consists of 14 residues.

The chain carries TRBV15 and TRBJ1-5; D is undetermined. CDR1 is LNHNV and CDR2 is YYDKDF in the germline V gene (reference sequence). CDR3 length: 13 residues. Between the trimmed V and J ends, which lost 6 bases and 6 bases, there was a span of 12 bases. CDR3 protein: CATRDLGGQPQHF. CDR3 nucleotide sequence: TGTGCCACCAGGGACCTAGGAGGTCAGCCCCAGCATTTT.

For the CDR3, the DNA is TGTGCCAGCAGACCACCTCCCTACCAGCATTTT. Residues: CASRPPPYQHF. The rearrangement links TRBV6-5 to TRBJ1-5; D uncertain. Germline assignment: CDR1 MNHEY and CDR2 SVGAGI. The CDR3 totals 11 residues. The germline V and J ends were trimmed by 6 bases and 12 bases, with 12 bases remaining between them.

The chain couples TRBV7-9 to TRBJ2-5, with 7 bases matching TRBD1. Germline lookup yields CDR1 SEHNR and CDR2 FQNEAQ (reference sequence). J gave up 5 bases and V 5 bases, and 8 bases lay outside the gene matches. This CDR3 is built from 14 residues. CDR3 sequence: CASSHTGARETQYF. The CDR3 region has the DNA TGTGCCAGCAGCCACACAGGGGCCAGGGAGACCCAGTACTTC.

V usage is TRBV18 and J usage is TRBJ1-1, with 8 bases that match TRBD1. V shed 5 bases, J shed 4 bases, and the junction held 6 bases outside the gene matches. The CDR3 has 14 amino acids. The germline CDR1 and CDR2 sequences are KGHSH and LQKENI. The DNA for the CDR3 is TGTGCCAGCTCAAGAAAGACAGGGGTCACTGAAGCTTTCTTT. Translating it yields CASSRKTGVTEAFF.

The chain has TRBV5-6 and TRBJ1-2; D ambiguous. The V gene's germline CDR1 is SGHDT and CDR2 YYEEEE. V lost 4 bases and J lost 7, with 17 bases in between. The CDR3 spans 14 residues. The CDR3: CASSPRRIGSGYTF. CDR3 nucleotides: TGTGCCAGCAGCCCCCGTCGGATCGGGTCTGGCTACACCTTC.

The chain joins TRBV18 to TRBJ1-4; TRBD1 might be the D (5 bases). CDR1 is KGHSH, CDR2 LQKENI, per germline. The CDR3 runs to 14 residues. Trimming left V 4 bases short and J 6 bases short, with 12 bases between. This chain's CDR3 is CASSLSDKDEKLFF. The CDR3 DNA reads TGTGCCAGCTCACTCTCGGACAAGGATGAAAAACTGTTTTTT.

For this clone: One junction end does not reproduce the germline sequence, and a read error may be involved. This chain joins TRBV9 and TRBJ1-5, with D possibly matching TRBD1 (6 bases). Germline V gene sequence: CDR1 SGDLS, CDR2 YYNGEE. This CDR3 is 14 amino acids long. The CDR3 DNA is TGTGCCAGCAGCTCCGGGACAACCAATGAGCCCCAGCATTTT. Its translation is CASSSGTTNEPQHF. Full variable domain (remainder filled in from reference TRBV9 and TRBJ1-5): DSGVTQTPKHLITATGQRVTLRCSPRSGDLSVYWYQQSLDQGLQFLIQYYNGEERAKGNILERFSAQQFPDLHSELNLSSLELGDSALYFCASSSGTTNEPQHFGDGTRLSIL.

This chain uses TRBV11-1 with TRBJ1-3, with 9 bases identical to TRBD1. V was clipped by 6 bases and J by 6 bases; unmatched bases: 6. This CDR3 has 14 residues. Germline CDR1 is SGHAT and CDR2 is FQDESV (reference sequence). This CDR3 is CASRPGQGKNTIYF. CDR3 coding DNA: TGTGCCAGCAGACCGGGACAGGGCAAAAACACCATATATTTT.

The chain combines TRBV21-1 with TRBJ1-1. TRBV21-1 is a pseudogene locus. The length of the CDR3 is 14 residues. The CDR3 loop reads CASSKVRQNTEAFF. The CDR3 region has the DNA TGTGCCAGCAGCAAAGTGCGGCAGAACACTGAAGCTTTCTTT.

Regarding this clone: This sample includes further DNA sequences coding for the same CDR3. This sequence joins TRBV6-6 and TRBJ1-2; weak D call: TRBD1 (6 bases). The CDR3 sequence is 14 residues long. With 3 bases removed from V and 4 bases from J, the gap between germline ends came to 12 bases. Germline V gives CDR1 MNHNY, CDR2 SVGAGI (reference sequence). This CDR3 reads CASSYLGQSYGYTF. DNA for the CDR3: TGTGCCAGCAGTTATTTAGGACAGTCCTATGGCTACACCTTC.

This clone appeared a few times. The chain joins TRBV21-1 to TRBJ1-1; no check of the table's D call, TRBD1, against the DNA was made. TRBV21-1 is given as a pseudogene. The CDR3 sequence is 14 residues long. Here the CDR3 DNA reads TGTGCCAGCAGCAAACAGACAGCTTACACTGAAGCTTTCTTT. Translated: CASSKQTAYTEAFF.